This T cell receptor beta chain stems from a study of T cells in Graves' hyperthyroidism and ophthalmopathy. With respect to this clonotype: The antigen is undetermined.

The study, taken as a whole, reports: Expanded thyroid clonotypes (above 0.001) were mostly also found in blood.

From RNA transcripts, TCR beta CDR3 regions were amplified. The HTBI primer set was used in a first-round RT-PCR of the TCR CDR3. In TCRdb, the multiplex PCR reads were re-called with MiXCR into one record per CDR3 protein. The sample has around 400,000 distinct CDR3 sequences; 12% to 15% are singletons. The sequence derives from a woman aged 55-70 years with Graves' ophthalmopathy. Sequencing was carried out using blood.

The CDR3 region has the DNA TGCGCCAGCAGCCTAGTAGGGGAGGACTATGGCTACACCTTC. Its translation: CASSLVGEDYGYTF. The chain links TRBV5-1 to TRBJ1-2; D possibly corresponds to TRBD1 (5 bases). The germline gives CDR1 SGHRS, CDR2 YFSETQ. Trimming removed 4 bases at V and 3 bases at J, with 13 bases between. This CDR3 is 14 amino acids long.